Each of the 30 T cell receptor beta chains below was sequenced from the same sample in a study of T cell responses to AZD1222 COVID-19 vaccine. Only in-frame clones appear in the TCRdb table, and some are missing; sequencing was by immunoSEQ multiplex PCR. Of under 150,000 clones in the sample, around nine tenths are singletons; the top ten hold 1.5% to 2%. The sequencing used peripheral blood, collected on day 0 of AZD1222 vaccination. The source of these receptors is an adult in good health.

The V call is TRBV7-3, the J call TRBJ2-3, with 9 bases lining up with TRBD1. Unmatched junction bases numbered 8, after V lost 3 bases and J lost 4 bases. CDR1 and CDR2 (germline): SGHTA, FQGTGA. The CDR3 totals 16 residues. This chain's CDR3 is CASSLGGRTGADTQYF. The CDR3 DNA follows: TGTGCCAGCAGCTTGGGAGGGAGGACAGGGGCAGATACGCAGTATTTT.

This chain links TRBV19 with TRBJ2-7, with a weak D call TRBD2 (5 bases). The CDR3 has 14 residues. Germline V lookup: CDR1 LNHDA, CDR2 SQIVND (reference sequence). V was pared by 5 bases and J by 0 bases, with 11 bases between. The CDR3 nucleotides read TGTGCCAGTAGTTGGCTAGCTAACTCCTACGAGCAGTACTTC. It specifies CASSWLANSYEQYF.

The chain combines TRBV12-3 or TRBV12-4 with TRBJ1-5, with D perhaps TRBD1 (5 bases). The CDR3 has 13 residues. The germline V and J ends were trimmed by 1 base and 6 bases, with 7 bases remaining between them. CDR3 DNA sequence: TGTGCCAGCAGTTTAGGGGGGATTCAGCCCCAGCATTTT. This translates into CASSLGGIQPQHF.

The chain's CDR3 is CASSFRTGRNTEAFF. For the CDR3, the DNA is TGTGCCAGCAGTTTCCGGACAGGGAGGAACACTGAAGCTTTCTTT. The genes are TRBV7-2 and TRBJ1-1; 8 bases align to TRBD1. The germline V gene has CDR1 SGHTA and CDR2 FQGNSA. V was clipped by 6 bases and J by 1 base; unmatched bases: 7. CDR3 length equals 15 residues.

The chain couples TRBV29-1 to TRBJ1-3; 8 bases agree with TRBD1. Unmatched junction bases numbered 10, after V lost 4 bases and J lost 8 bases. The CDR3 sequence is 14 residues long. The germline V gene encodes CDR1 SQVTM and CDR2 ANQGSEA. The CDR3 reads CSVGVRGPMYTIYF. The CDR3 DNA reads TGCAGCGTTGGAGTCAGGGGGCCAATGTACACCATATATTTT.

In its sample, this clone was seen once. V and J are TRBV30 and TRBJ2-3; the D gene could be TRBD1 or TRBD2 (5 bases each). Trimming removed 3 bases from V and 10 bases from J, with 14 bases in between. Germline CDR1 is GTSNPN and CDR2 is SVGIG (reference sequence). The CDR3 covers 12 residues. CDR3 bases: TGTGCCTGGAGCCCGGCTGGGGGTGCGCAGTATTTT. Translation gives CAWSPAGGAQYF. Together with reference TRBV30 and TRBJ2-3, the CDR3 gives the full variable domain: SQTIHQWPATLVQPVGSPLSLECTVEGTSNPNLYWYRQAAGRGLQLLFYSVGIGQISSEVPQNLSASRPQDRQFILSSKKLLLSDSGFYLCAWSPAGGAQYFGPGTRLTVL.

The chain carries TRBV5-1 and TRBJ1-2; D ambiguous. Germline CDR1 reads SGHRS; CDR2 reads YFSETQ. Between the trimmed V and J ends, which lost 0 bases and 6 bases, there was a span of 6 bases. The CDR3 covers 12 residues. CDR3: CASSLDRDGYTF. The CDR3, as DNA: TGCGCCAGCAGCTTGGACCGGGATGGCTACACCTTC.

CDR3 nucleotides: TGTGCCAGCAGTGCAGAGGGTTCGGGCTACACCTTC. The encoded protein is CASSAEGSGYTF. The V and J genes are TRBV2 and TRBJ1-2, with D uncertain. CDR1 and CDR2 (germline): SNHLY, FYNNEI. V lost 4 bases and J 8 bases, leaving 11 bases between the germline ends. The CDR3 is 12 amino acids.

V is TRBV7-9 and J is TRBJ1-1; maybe TRBD1 (6 bases). V lost 3 bases and J 3 bases, leaving 14 bases between the germline ends. The germline V gene has CDR1 SEHNR and CDR2 FQNEAQ (reference sequence). The CDR3 has 15 amino acids. The CDR3 DNA follows: TGTGCCAGCAGCTTGGTGTCCGGGGGCTACACTGAAGCTTTCTTT. Its protein product is CASSLVSGGYTEAFF.

The rearrangement uses TRBV7-2 and TRBJ1-1; D unclear. Germline assignment: CDR1 SGHTA and CDR2 FQGNSA. CDR3 length equals 15 residues. V was clipped by 3 bases and J by 4 bases, with 15 bases between them. CDR3 nucleotides: TGTGCCAGCAGCTTTCCTCGGGTCGGCCCCACTGAAGCTTTCTTT. This codes for CASSFPRVGPTEAFF. The whole variable domain, remainder taken from reference TRBV7-2 and TRBJ1-1, is GAGVSQSPSNKVTEKGKDVELRCDPISGHTALYWYRQSLGQGLEFLIYFQGNSAPDKSGLPSDRFSAERTGGSVSTLTIQRTQQEDSAVYLCASSFPRVGPTEAFFGQGTRLTVV.

In its sample, this clone was seen once. CDR3 in amino acids: CASSLVPGTSGGAYNEQFF. Here the CDR3 DNA reads TGTGCCAGCAGCTTAGTCCCCGGGACTAGCGGGGGGGCCTACAATGAGCAGTTCTTC. The rearrangement links TRBV7-9 to TRBJ2-1; TRBD2 matches 16 bases. Germline loops: CDR1 SEHNR, CDR2 FQNEAQ (reference sequence). The CDR3 extends over 19 amino acids. V lost 1 base and J lost 2; bases outside the gene matches: 5.

This sequence joins TRBV6-6 and TRBJ1-2; D is uncertain. Trimming removed 6 bases at V and 0 bases at J, with 8 bases between. Germline values: CDR1 MNHNY, CDR2 SVGAGI (reference sequence). The CDR3 length is 13 residues. The CDR3 loop reads CASRADPNYGYTF. CDR3 bases: TGTGCCAGCAGGGCAGACCCTAACTATGGCTACACCTTC.

This rearrangement joins TRBV7-9 to TRBJ1-3; D not resolved. The germline CDR1 and CDR2 sequences are SEHNR and FQNEAQ (reference sequence). Trimming left V 8 bases short and J 2 bases short, with 7 bases between. The CDR3 runs 12 residues. The CDR3 loop reads CASPQAGNTIYF. The CDR3 DNA sequence: TGTGCCAGCCCTCAGGCTGGAAACACCATATATTTT.

The rearrangement joins TRBV28 to TRBJ2-1, with 11 bases fitting TRBD2. Germline CDR1 and CDR2: MDHEN and SYDVKM. The CDR3 loop spans 14 amino acids. The V segment lost 4 bases and the J segment 7 bases; nucleotides outside the gene matches: 3. CDR3 DNA: TGTGCCAGCAGTTATGGGACTAGCGGAAATGAGCAGTTCTTC. Translation gives CASSYGTSGNEQFF.

V usage is TRBV20-1 and J usage is TRBJ1-1; D possibly corresponds to TRBD1 (6 bases). The ends were cut back, 3 bases at V and 3 bases at J, with 14 bases in the middle. Germline lookup yields CDR1 DFQATT and CDR2 SNEGSKA (reference sequence). CDR3 size: 14 residues. This chain's CDR3 is CSASIGGSDTEAFF. The CDR3 DNA follows: TGCAGTGCTAGTATAGGGGGATCGGACACTGAAGCTTTCTTT.

Only one count was recorded for this clone. The chain has TRBV24-1 and TRBJ1-1; TRBD1 aligns across 8 bases. Germline V gene sequence: CDR1 KGHDR, CDR2 SFDVKD. J gave up 5 bases and V 4 bases, and 8 bases lay outside the gene matches. The CDR3 is 15 residues long. The CDR3 sequence: CATSDPRQGKTEAFF. Written as DNA, the CDR3 is TGTGCCACCAGTGACCCCAGACAGGGGAAGACTGAAGCTTTCTTT.

The chain joins TRBV12-5 to TRBJ1-6, with D unresolved. The CDR3 contains 17 residues. Per germline, CDR1 LGHNT and CDR2 FRNRAP. V lost 1 base and J 0 bases, leaving 10 bases between the germline ends. The CDR3 here is CASGLEIGSSYNSPLHF. CDR3 nucleotide sequence: TGTGCTAGTGGTTTGGAAATAGGAAGCTCCTATAATTCACCCCTCCACTTT.

The chain has TRBV2 and TRBJ2-2; tentatively, D is TRBD2 (6 bases). Germline V lookup: CDR1 SNHLY, CDR2 FYNNEI. V lost 6 bases, J lost 6 bases, and 14 bases lay in between. This CDR3 comprises 14 residues. The CDR3 reads CASSNMRDSGELFF. Written as DNA, the CDR3 is TGTGCCAGCAGCAATATGCGGGACTCCGGGGAGCTGTTTTTT.

Only one count was recorded for this clone. V gene TRBV6-5 combines with J gene TRBJ2-7; D unresolved. Trimming shortened V by 6 bases and J by 6 bases, and 9 bases separated the two germline ends. Germline V CDR1 and CDR2: MNHEY, SVGAGI. CDR3 length: 11 residues. The CDR3 protein is CASRDTSEQYF. CDR3 DNA: TGTGCCAGCAGAGACACTTCCGAGCAGTACTTC.

The chain is built from TRBV19 and TRBJ2-1, with 10 bases fitting TRBD2. The CDR3 loop spans 15 amino acids. The V gene end was trimmed by 10 bases and the J gene end by 5 bases; junction bases not matched to a gene: 11. Germline loops: CDR1 LNHDA, CDR2 SQIVND (reference sequence). As DNA, the CDR3 is TGTGCCACCTGGGATCGGACTAGCGGTAACAATGAGCAGTTCTTC. It translates to CATWDRTSGNNEQFF.

V gene TRBV3-1 (or the pseudogene TRBV3-2) combines with J gene TRBJ2-2, with 9 bases aligning to TRBD2. The germline CDR1 and CDR2 sequences are LGHDT and YNNKEL (reference sequence). J gave up 1 base and V 4 bases, and 4 bases lay outside the gene matches. There are 16 residues in the CDR3. For the CDR3, the DNA is TGTGCCAGCAGCCCCCAGCGGGAGGTGAACACCGGGGAGCTGTTTTTT. As protein: CASSPQREVNTGELFF.

V gene TRBV29-1 combines with J gene TRBJ1-4; a weak D match, TRBD1 (6 bases). CDR1 is SQVTM and CDR2 is ANQGSEA in the germline V gene. This CDR3 region has 17 residues. V lost 1 base, J lost 2 bases, and 17 bases lay in between. DNA for the CDR3: TGCAGCGTTGAAGCTCCGACAGGATTTCCTACTAATGAAAAACTGTTTTTT. Residues: CSVEAPTGFPTNEKLFF. The full variable domain, with the rest looked up from reference TRBV29-1 and TRBJ1-4, is SAVISQKPSRDICQRGTSLTIQCQVDSQVTMMFWYRQQPGQSLTLIATANQGSEATYESGFVIDKFPISRPNLTFSTLTVSNMSPEDSSIYLCSVEAPTGFPTNEKLFFGSGTQLSVL.

This clone was detected a few times. CDR3 nucleotides: TGTGCCAGCAGCCAAGCCACGAGGGACAGGAGCTCCTACGAGCAGTACTTC. Protein product: CASSQATRDRSSYEQYF. The chain employs TRBV3-1 (or the pseudogene TRBV3-2) and TRBJ2-7; 8 nucleotides match TRBD1. With 1 base clipped from V and 0 bases from J, the junction kept 8 bases outside the gene matches. This CDR3 has 17 amino acids. Germline CDR1 and CDR2: LGHDT and YNNKEL (reference sequence).

The chain combines TRBV6-5 with TRBJ1-1; the match to TRBD1 covers 9 bases. The CDR3 contains 15 residues. Germline V lookup: CDR1 MNHEY, CDR2 SVGAGI. V shed 6 bases and J 5 bases; nucleotides not matched to a gene: 10. CDR3 protein: CASRSPGQGRTEAFF. DNA of the CDR3: TGTGCCAGCAGATCACCGGGACAGGGTCGAACTGAAGCTTTCTTT.

The chain has TRBV6-5 and TRBJ1-2; 10 bases map to TRBD1. Trimming removed 2 bases from V and 4 bases from J; junction bases left unmatched: 1. The CDR3 totals 14 residues. From germline, CDR1 is MNHEY and CDR2 SVGAGI. CDR3 region: CASSYRDRGYGYTF. CDR3 nucleotide sequence: TGTGCCAGCAGTTACCGGGACAGGGGCTATGGCTACACCTTC.

V usage is TRBV7-2 and J usage is TRBJ1-2; 7 bases agree with TRBD1. The V gene's germline CDR1 is SGHTA and CDR2 FQGNSA. After removal of 5 bases from V and 1 base from J, the junction contained 4 bases not matched to a gene. The CDR3 has 14 residues. The CDR3 bases are TGTGCCAGCAGCCGTGGACAGGTTAACTATGGCTACACCTTC. It yields the protein CASSRGQVNYGYTF.

This clone was seen a single time. The chain recombines TRBV5-6 with TRBJ2-2; unclear D gene. Germline CDR1 and CDR2: SGHDT and YYEEEE. Trimming shortened V by 1 base and J by 0 bases, and 1 base separated the two germline ends. The CDR3 spans 13 residues. The CDR3 reads CASSLTNTGELFF. The CDR3 coding sequence is TGTGCCAGCAGCTTGACGAACACCGGGGAGCTGTTTTTT. The full variable domain, rest sourced from reference TRBV5-6 and TRBJ2-2, is DAGVTQSPTHLIKTRGQQVTLRCSPKSGHDTVSWYQQALGQGPQFIFQYYEEEERQRGNFPDRFSGHQFPNYSSELNVNALLLGDSALYLCASSLTNTGELFFGEGSRLTVL.

V and J are TRBV27 and TRBJ2-3, with 8 bases aligning to TRBD1. The germline gives CDR1 MNHEY, CDR2 SMNVEV (reference sequence). V lost 3 bases and J lost 1; bases outside the gene matches: 3. The CDR3 sequence is 15 residues long. Here the CDR3 DNA reads TGTGCCAGCAGTTTCTCGACAGGGGGCACAGATACGCAGTATTTT. Amino acid sequence: CASSFSTGGTDTQYF.

For this clone: This same CDR3 is encoded by further DNA sequences in the sample. The chain links TRBV7-9 to TRBJ2-1; 11 nucleotides agree with TRBD2. Germline V gene data show CDR1 as SEHNR and CDR2 as FQNEAQ (reference sequence). The CDR3 totals 19 residues. Germline trimming cut 1 base from V and 0 bases from J; bases unmatched to any gene: 8. In nucleotides, the CDR3 is TGTGCCAGCAGCTTAGGTCTAGCGGGAGGAAGCAGCTCCTACAATGAGCAGTTCTTC. Translation: CASSLGLAGGSSSYNEQFF.

This rearrangement joins TRBV12-3 or TRBV12-4 to TRBJ1-2, with no clear D. Between the trimmed V and J ends, which lost 6 bases and 3 bases, there was a span of 11 bases. There are 13 residues in the CDR3. CDR3 residues: CASRPREYYGYTF. The CDR3 DNA reads as TGTGCCAGCAGACCTAGGGAATACTATGGCTACACCTTC.